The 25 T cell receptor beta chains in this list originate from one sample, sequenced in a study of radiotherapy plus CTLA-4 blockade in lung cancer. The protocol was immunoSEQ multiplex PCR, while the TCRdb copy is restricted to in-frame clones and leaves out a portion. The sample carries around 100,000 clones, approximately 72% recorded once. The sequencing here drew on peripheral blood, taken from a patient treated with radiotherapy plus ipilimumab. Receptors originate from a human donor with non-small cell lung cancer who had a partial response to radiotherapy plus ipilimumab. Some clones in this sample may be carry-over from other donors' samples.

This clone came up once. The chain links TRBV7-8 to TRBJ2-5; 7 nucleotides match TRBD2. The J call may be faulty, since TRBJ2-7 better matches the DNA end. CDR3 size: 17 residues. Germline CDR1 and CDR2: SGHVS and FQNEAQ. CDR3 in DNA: TGTGCCAGCCAGAGTCGGGCAGCGGGACCGAGCTCCTACGAGCAGTACTTC. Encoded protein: CASQSRAAGPSSYEQYF.

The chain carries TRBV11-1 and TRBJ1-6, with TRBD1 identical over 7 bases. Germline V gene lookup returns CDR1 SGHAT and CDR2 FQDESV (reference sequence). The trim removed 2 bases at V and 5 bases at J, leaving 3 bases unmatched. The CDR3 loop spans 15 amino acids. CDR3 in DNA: TGTGCCAGCAGCTTACAGGGGGGTGATAATTCACCCCTCCACTTT. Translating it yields CASSLQGGDNSPLHF. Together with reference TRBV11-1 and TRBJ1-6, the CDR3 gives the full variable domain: EAEVAQSPRYKITEKSQAVAFWCDPISGHATLYWYRQILGQGPELLVQFQDESVVDDSQLPKDRFSAERLKGVDSTLKIQPAELGDSAMYLCASSLQGGDNSPLHFGNGTRLTVT.

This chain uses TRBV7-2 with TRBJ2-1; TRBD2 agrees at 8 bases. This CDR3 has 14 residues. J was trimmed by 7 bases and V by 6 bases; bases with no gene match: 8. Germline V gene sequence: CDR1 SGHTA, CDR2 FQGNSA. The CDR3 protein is CASRPMTSVNEQFF. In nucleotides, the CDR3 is TGTGCCAGCAGGCCGATGACTAGCGTAAATGAGCAGTTCTTC.

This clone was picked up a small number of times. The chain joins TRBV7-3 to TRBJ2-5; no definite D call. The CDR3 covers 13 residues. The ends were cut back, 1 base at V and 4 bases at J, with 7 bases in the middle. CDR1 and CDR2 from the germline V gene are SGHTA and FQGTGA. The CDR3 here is CASSLSPGETQYF. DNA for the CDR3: TGTGCCAGCAGCTTAAGCCCAGGAGAGACCCAGTACTTC. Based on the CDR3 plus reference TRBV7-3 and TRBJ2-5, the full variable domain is GAGVSQTPSNKVTEKGKYVELRCDPISGHTALYWYRQSLGQGPEFLIYFQGTGAADDSGLPNDRFFAVRPEGSVSTLKIQRTERGDSAVYLCASSLSPGETQYFGPGTRLLVL.

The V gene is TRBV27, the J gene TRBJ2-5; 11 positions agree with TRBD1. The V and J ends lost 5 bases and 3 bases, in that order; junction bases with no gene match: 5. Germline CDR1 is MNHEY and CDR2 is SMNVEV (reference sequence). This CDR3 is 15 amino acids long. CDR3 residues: CASSLGTGGKETQYF. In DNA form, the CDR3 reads TGTGCCAGCAGTCTCGGGACAGGGGGTAAAGAGACCCAGTACTTC.

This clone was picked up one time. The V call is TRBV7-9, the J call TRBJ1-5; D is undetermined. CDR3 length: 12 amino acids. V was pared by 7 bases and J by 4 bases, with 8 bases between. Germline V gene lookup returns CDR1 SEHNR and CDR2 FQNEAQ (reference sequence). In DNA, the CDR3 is TGTGCCAGCATCGCGGGGAATCAGCCCCAGCATTTT. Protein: CASIAGNQPQHF.

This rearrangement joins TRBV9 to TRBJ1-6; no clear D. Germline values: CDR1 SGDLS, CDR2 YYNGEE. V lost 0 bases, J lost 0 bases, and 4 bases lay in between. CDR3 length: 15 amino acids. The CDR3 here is CASSVGGSYNSPLHF. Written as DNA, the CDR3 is TGTGCCAGCAGCGTAGGAGGCTCCTATAATTCACCCCTCCACTTT. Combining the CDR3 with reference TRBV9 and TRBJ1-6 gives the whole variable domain DSGVTQTPKHLITATGQRVTLRCSPRSGDLSVYWYQQSLDQGLQFLIQYYNGEERAKGNILERFSAQQFPDLHSELNLSSLELGDSALYFCASSVGGSYNSPLHFGNGTRLTVT.

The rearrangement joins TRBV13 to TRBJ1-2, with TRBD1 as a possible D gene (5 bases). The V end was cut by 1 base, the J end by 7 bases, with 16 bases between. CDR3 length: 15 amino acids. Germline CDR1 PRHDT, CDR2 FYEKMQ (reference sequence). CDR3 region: CASSLVPDQGSGYTF. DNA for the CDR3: TGTGCCAGCAGCTTAGTTCCGGACCAGGGTTCTGGCTACACCTTC.

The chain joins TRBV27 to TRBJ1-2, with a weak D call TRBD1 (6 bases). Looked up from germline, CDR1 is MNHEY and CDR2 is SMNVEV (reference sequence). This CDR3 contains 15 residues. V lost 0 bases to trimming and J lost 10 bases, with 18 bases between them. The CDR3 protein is CASSLSTGLQGTYTF. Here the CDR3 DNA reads TGTGCCAGCAGTTTATCCACCGGGCTTCAGGGGACCTACACCTTC.

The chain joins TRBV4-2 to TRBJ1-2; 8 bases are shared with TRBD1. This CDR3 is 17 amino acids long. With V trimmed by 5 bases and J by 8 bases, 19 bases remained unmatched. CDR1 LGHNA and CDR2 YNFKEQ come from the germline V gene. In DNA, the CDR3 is TGTGCCAGCAGCTTGAAGTCAGGGGGCGTAATTTTGGAAGGCTACACCTTC. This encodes CASSLKSGGVILEGYTF.

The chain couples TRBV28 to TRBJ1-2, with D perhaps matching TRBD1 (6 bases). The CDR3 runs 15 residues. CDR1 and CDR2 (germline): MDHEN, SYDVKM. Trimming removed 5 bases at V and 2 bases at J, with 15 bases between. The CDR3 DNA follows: TGTGCCAGCAGTGGACGTGGGGGCTGGAACTATGGCTACACCTTC. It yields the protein CASSGRGGWNYGYTF.

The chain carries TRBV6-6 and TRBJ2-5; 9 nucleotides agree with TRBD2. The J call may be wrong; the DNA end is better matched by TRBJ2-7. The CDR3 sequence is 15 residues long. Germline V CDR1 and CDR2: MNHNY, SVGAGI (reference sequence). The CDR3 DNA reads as TGTGCCAGCAGGGCCGCGGGACTAGCTACTGACGAGCAGTACTTC. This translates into CASRAAGLATDEQYF.

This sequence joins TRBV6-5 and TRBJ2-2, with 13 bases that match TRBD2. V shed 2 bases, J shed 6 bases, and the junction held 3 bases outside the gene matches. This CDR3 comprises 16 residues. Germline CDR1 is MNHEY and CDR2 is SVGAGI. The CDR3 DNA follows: TGTGCCAGCAGTTACACTAGCGGGGGGGCCCCCGGGGAGCTGTTTTTT. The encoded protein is CASSYTSGGAPGELFF.

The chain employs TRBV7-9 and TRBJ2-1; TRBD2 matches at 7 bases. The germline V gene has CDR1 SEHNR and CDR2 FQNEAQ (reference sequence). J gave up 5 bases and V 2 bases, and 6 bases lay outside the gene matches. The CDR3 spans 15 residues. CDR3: CASSLHGGGNNEQFF. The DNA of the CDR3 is TGTGCCAGCAGCTTACATGGCGGGGGAAACAATGAGCAGTTCTTC.

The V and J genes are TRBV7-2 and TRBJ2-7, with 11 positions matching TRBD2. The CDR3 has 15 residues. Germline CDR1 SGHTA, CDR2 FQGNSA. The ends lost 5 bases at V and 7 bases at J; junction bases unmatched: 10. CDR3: CASSHGLAGRREQYF. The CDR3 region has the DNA TGTGCCAGCAGCCATGGACTAGCGGGTCGTAGGGAGCAGTACTTC.

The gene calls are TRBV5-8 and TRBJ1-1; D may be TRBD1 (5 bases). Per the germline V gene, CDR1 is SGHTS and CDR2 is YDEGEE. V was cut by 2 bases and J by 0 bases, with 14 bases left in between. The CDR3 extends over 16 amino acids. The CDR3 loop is CASSLTGVQMNTEAFF. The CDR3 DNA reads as TGTGCCAGCAGCTTAACGGGGGTACAGATGAACACTGAAGCTTTCTTT. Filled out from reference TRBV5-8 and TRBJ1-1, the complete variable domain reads EAGVTQSPTHLIKTRGQQATLRCSPISGHTSVYWYQQALGLGLQFLLWYDEGEERNRGNFPPRFSGRQFPNYSSELNVNALELEDSALYLCASSLTGVQMNTEAFFGQGTRLTVV.

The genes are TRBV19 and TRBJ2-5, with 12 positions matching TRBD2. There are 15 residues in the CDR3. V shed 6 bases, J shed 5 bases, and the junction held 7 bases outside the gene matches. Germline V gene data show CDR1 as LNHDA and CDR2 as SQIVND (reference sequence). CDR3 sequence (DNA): TGTGCCAGTAGCCAACTAGCGGGGGGTTTGGAGACCCAGTACTTC. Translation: CASSQLAGGLETQYF.

The CDR3 sequence: CASSPGQGDQPQHF. CDR3 bases: TGTGCCAGCAGCCCCGGACAGGGTGATCAGCCCCAGCATTTT. The chain carries TRBV5-4 and TRBJ1-5; 8 nucleotides line up with TRBD1. Per the germline V gene, CDR1 is SGHNT and CDR2 is YYREEE (reference sequence). V was clipped by 4 bases and J by 5 bases; unmatched bases: 5. The CDR3 is 14 residues long.

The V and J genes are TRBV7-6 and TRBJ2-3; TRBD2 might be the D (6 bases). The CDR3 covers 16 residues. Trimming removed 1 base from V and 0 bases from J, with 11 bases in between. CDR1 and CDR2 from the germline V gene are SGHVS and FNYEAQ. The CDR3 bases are TGTGCCAGCAGCTTAGGGGTGGCGGGGAGCACAGATACGCAGTATTTT. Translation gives CASSLGVAGSTDTQYF.

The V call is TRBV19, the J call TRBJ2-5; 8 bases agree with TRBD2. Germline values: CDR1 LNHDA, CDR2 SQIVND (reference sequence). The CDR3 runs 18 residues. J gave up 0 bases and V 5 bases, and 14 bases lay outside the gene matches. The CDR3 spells CASSERGPLSRNQETQYF. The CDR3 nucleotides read TGTGCCAGTAGTGAGCGGGGGCCTCTTTCGCGGAACCAAGAGACCCAGTACTTC.

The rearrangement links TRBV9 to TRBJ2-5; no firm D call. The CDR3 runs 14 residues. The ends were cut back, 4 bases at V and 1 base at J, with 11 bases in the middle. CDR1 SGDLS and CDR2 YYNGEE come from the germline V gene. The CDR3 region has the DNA TGTGCCAGCAGCCCCAGGCCTGGCCAAGAGACCCAGTACTTC. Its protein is CASSPRPGQETQYF.

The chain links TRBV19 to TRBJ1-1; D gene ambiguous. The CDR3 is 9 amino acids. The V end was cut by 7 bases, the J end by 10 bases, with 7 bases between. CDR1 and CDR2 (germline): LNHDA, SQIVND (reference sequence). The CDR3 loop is CASTPGAFF. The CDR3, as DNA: TGTGCCAGTACCCCCGGAGCTTTCTTT.

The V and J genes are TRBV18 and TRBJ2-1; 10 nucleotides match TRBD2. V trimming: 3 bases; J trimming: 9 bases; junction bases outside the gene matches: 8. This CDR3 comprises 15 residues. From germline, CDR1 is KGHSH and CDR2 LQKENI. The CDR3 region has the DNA TGTGCCAGCTCACCGGCAAGCGGGGGGGCGCCTGAGCAGTTCTTC. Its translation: CASSPASGGAPEQFF.

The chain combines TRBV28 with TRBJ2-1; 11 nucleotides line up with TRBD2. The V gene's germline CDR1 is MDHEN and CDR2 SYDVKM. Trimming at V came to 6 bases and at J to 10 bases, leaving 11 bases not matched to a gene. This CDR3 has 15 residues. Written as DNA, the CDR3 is TGTGCCAGCAGCACTAGCGGGGGTTATCGCCAGGAGCAGTTCTTC. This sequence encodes CASSTSGGYRQEQFF.

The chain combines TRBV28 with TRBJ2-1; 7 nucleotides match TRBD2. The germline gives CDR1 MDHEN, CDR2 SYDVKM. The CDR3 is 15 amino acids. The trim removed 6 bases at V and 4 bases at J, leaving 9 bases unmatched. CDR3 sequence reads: CASRLSGGGYNEQFF. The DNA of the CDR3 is TGTGCCAGCAGACTCTCCGGGGGAGGGTACAATGAGCAGTTCTTC.